The 5 T cell receptor beta chains below all came from one sample that was sequenced in a study of T cells in Graves' hyperthyroidism and ophthalmopathy. TCR beta CDR3 regions were amplified from RNA. The TCR CDR3 first-round RT-PCR relied on the HTBI primer set. TCRdb reprocessed the multiplex PCR reads via MiXCR and lists one record per CDR3 protein. The sample comprises hundreds of thousands of distinct CDR3 sequences, approximately 40% of which are singletons, and more than 25% rests with the top ten. Source material: blood. The receptor set was obtained from a woman aged 40 to 50 with Graves' hyperthyroidism.

The V call is TRBV6-6, the J call TRBJ2-2, with TRBD2 identical over 7 bases. The ends lost 0 bases at V and 5 bases at J; junction bases unmatched: 6. Germline CDR1 is MNHNY and CDR2 is SVGAGI (reference sequence). The CDR3 extends over 16 amino acids. The CDR3 DNA reads as TGTGCCAGCAGTTACTCGGCGGGGAGGGGAACCGGGGAGCTGTTTTTT. Its protein is CASSYSAGRGTGELFF.

The rearrangement joins TRBV10-3 to TRBJ2-7; no clear D. The better agreement between TRBJ2-4 and the DNA end casts doubt on the J call. The CDR3 spans 13 residues. Per germline, CDR1 ENHRY and CDR2 SYGVKD. In DNA, the CDR3 is TGTGCCATCAGTGTTATTGGTCGTAACATTCAGTACTTC. Translation: CAISVIGRNIQYF.

This clonotype has more than one count but fewer than ten. The chain links TRBV5-5 to TRBJ1-5; D perhaps matches TRBD1 (5 bases). The V end lost 1 base, the J end lost 0 bases, and 8 bases lay between the germline ends. Germline V lookup: CDR1 SGHKS, CDR2 YYEKEE (reference sequence). CDR3 size: 15 residues. Written as DNA, the CDR3 is TGTGCCAGCAGCTTGCACAGGATTAGCAATCAGCCCCAGCATTTT. It specifies CASSLHRISNQPQHF.

The rearrangement links TRBV20-1 to TRBJ1-2; D remains unclear. V lost 6 bases to trimming and J lost 8 bases, with 16 bases between them. Per the germline V gene, CDR1 is DFQATT and CDR2 is SNEGSKA (reference sequence). The CDR3 has 12 amino acids. The CDR3, as DNA: TGCAGTGCCCCCCAAGTGGTTTTAGGCTACACCTTC. It codes for CSAPQVVLGYTF.

Worth noting for this clonotype: A much larger clonotype is one base distant, so this may be a read error. The chain carries TRBV7-9 and TRBJ1-4, with TRBD1 identical over 8 bases. CDR1 and CDR2 (germline): SEHNR, FQNEAQ (reference sequence). Losses at the gene ends were 11 bases for V and 5 bases for J; bases not matched to a gene: 7. The CDR3 runs 13 residues. CDR3 amino acids: CAAPGTGNEKLFF. The DNA for the CDR3 is TGTGCCGCCCCAGGGACAGGAAATGAAAAACTGTTTTTT.